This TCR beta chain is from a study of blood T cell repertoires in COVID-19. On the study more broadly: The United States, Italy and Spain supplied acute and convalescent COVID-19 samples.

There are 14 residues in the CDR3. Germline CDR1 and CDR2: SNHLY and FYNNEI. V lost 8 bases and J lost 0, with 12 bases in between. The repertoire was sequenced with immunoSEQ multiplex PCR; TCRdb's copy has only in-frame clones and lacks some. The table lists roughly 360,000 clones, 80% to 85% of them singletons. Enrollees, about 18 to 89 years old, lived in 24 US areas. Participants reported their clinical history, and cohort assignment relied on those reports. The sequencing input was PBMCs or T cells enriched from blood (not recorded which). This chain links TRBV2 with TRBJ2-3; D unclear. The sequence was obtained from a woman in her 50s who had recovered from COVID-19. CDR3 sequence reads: CASGVSRSTDTQYF. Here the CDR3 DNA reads TGTGCCAGCGGTGTATCGCGGAGCACAGATACGCAGTATTTT.